One TCR beta chain is described in this entry. What antigen it recognizes has not been identified. Per-base quality was not reported, and no clone a single base away is much larger than it. This sample also contains other DNA sequences that code for the same CDR3. This entry belongs to a study of metastatic and nonmetastatic thyroid tumors (dated by TCRdb to between 2020 and 2021). The study in broad terms: Repertoires from peripheral blood and from tumor or nodule tissue samples of malignant and benign thyroid patients were compared. General conclusions and limits of the study: In both blood and tumor samples, TCR beta diversity was reported to be significantly higher in malignant tumors than in benign nodules.

CDR1 and CDR2 (SGDLS, YYNGEE) derive from the germline V gene. Taken from cysteine to phenylalanine, the CDR3 has 15 residues. The read is trimmed to its CDR3 DNA, 45 bases read in frame from base 1. V is cut by 5 bases and J by 2 bases, and the space between the germline ends is 16 bases. To prepare the library, PCR was applied. Sequencing was performed on an Illumina HiSeq 4000. High-throughput sequencing was used to profile the TCR beta-chain CDR3 region of each patient. The paper's data handling went like this. A classifier to discriminate distant-metastatic papillary thyroid cancer patients was built from CDR3 differences across clinicopathological groups. To measure repertoire diversity the researchers used the Shannon index, while the Morisita-Horn index served to gauge how similar the tumor and blood repertoires were. The public reads were quality trimmed at Q25 with fastp and then assembled into clones with MiXCR by TCRdb, keeping productive beta chains. TCRdb's processing, not the authors', yielded these V and J calls. The sample profile shows roughly 15,000 clones; about 33% of them were found once. Around 24% of the sample lies in the top ten.

None of the patients had been given any treatment before thyroid surgery. Using T-cell receptor beta sequencing, the researchers looked back retrospectively at clinical samples from patients, gathered between about 2011 and 2019. The chain employs TRBV9 and TRBJ2-5; possibly the D gene is TRBD1, per 6 matching bases. The clonotype originates from a female donor with papillary thyroid cancer or a benign thyroid nodule (not recorded which). Some clones in this sample may be carry-over from other donors' samples. Sequenced input: tumor tissue. The CDR3 in this case is CASSVRDNEQETQYF. The DNA is as follows: TGTGCCAGCAGTGTTCGGGACAACGAACAAGAGACCCAGTACTTC.